This T cell receptor beta chain was retrieved from a study of blood T cell repertoires in COVID-19 (dated by TCRdb to about 2020). For the study in its entirety: The collaborator samples originated in the United States, Italy and Spain and spanned the acute and convalescent phases of COVID-19. The samples were drawn from the first 160 participants of the ongoing ImmuneRACE study and from 1,200 or so subjects provided by 6 global collaborators. Where HLA class I and class II types were available, the types were taken from metadata supplied by the sample provider, not from assay-based typing. Sample metadata almost always included a de-identified subject ID, COVID-19 status, age in years and sex. Subjects who had been exposed to COVID-19, were actively infected with it, or had recovered from it provided the deeply sampled blood TCRbeta repertoires that made up the dataset. The material from the prospective study consisted of cDNA or gDNA derived from T cells, B-cell-depleted T cells, or PBMCs. The repertoires were made available in a free public database intended to serve as a resource for research on the immune response to SARS-CoV-2. Points the paper makes about the study in general: Clinical and demographic metadata were provided uncurated, with the amount varying by source and participant.

TCRbeta CDR3 regions were amplified from genomic DNA by means of the immunoSEQ Assay, a bias-controlled multiplex PCR. As for the original processing: The number of nucleated cells in each sample was estimated by amplification of reference gene primers within the assay. To quantify the absolute abundance of each unique TCRbeta CDR3 rearrangement, sequence reads were collapsed and filtered. For each sample, productive Simpson clonality was calculated as the square root of Simpson's diversity index across productive rearrangements. The clones in this table, taken by TCRdb from immuneACCESS, are in-frame only. Not every clone is retained; where verified, under half of the shortfall comes from an unresolved V gene, and the cause of the rest is unknown. That table gives V, J and clone size, and the DNA gave D and trimming. Present in this sample are about 74,000 clones, around 86% of which were seen just once. Over 25% of the sample belongs to the ten largest clones.

About this clone itself: Its antigen is not yet known. No qualities accompany the bases; no much larger clone lies one base away.

The germline V end is reduced by 8 bases and the J end by 4 bases; junction bases left unmatched: 2. The germline V gene provides CDR1 SNHLY and CDR2 FYNNEI. From the cysteine up to the phenylalanine, the CDR3 has a length of 13 residues. Only the CDR3 part of the read is kept: 39 bases, read in frame from the first base. Whole blood was collected in K2EDTA tubes by collaborating institutions according to the institutions' own protocols. For TCRbeta analysis, collaborators shipped samples as frozen whole blood, isolated PBMCs, or DNA extracted from either of those sample types. The chain is assembled from TRBV2 and TRBJ1-5; 10 middle bases align to TRBD1. This clonotype originated in a woman over 75 with active or convalescent COVID-19. Sequenced sample: peripheral blood. The DNA sequence is TGTGCCAGCGAGGGACAGGGGAATCAGCCCCAGCATTTT. Its translation is CASEGQGNQPQHF.